In this sample, the clone carrying this T cell receptor beta chain turned up many times. Its antigen is unknown. In the library, unique molecular identifiers were attached to individual cDNA molecules. In TCRdb, the RACE reads were re-called with MiXCR into one record per CDR3 protein. Of about 45,000 distinct CDR3 sequences in the sample, about 4.1% were seen once. As for time point: healthy volunteer bleed at 2 weeks. Unseparated into fractions, whole blood served as the source from which total RNA was extracted. J gave up 2 bases and V 2 bases, and 2 bases lay outside the gene matches. Germline-derived CDR1 and CDR2 are SGDLS and YYNGEE. The CDR3 contains 14 residues. This entry is derived from a study of human T cells and chemical hapten exposure. As for the study in general: Largely, small differences in pooled library volume made per-sample TCR yields vary. The study, taken as a whole, reports: The number of TCRs over 1 in 1000 frequency stayed unchanged after DPC.

This chain connects TRBV9 to TRBJ2-7; 9 positions agree with TRBD2. The TCR was taken from a human donor in good health. Some clones in this sample may be carry-over from other donors' samples. Sequenced material: whole blood. CDR3 residues: CASSVASGTYEQYF. The CDR3 nucleotides read TGTGCCAGCAGCGTGGCTAGCGGGACCTACGAGCAGTACTTC.